In its sample, the clone carrying this T cell receptor beta chain was seen a few times. A TCRbeta library incorporating unique molecular identifiers was prepared. TCRdb re-derived calls from the PCR reads in MiXCR, one entry per CDR3 protein. The sample contains some 200,000 distinct CDR3 sequences, about 9.2% of which appear only once. This sample stems from a study of T-cell reconstitution after alpha-beta-depleted transplantation in children. From germline, CDR1 is SGHDT and CDR2 YYEEEE. With 1 base removed from V and 0 bases from J, the gap between germline ends came to 9 bases. This CDR3 is built from 15 residues.

This sequence was found in a human donor who donated a stem cell graft to a child with acute lymphoblastic leukemia. This specimen consisted of PBMCs from the stem cell graft donor, obtained from the stem cell graft. The chain joins TRBV5-6 to TRBJ2-3; D is undetermined. DNA for the CDR3: TGTGCCAGCAGCTTGTCCAGTTTTAGCACAGATACGCAGTATTTT. Protein: CASSLSSFSTDTQYF.